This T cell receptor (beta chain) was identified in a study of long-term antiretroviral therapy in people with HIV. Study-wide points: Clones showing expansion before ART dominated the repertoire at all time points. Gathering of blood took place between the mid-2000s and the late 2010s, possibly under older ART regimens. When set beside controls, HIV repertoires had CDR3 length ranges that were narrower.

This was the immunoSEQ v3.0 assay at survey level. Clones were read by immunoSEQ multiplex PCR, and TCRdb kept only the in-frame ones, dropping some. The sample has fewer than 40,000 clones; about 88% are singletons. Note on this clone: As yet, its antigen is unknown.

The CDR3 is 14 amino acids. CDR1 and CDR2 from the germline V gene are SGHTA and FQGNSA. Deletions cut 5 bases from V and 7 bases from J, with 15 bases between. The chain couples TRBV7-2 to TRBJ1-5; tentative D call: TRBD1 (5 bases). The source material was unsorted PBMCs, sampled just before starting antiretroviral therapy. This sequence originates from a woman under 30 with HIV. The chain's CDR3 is CASSPGPTDQPQHF. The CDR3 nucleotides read TGTGCCAGCAGCCCAGGGCCGACCGACCAGCCCCAGCATTTT.